One and the same sample provided the 9 T cell receptor beta chains below, sequenced in a study of regulatory T cells in long-lasting Graves disease. To make TCR beta libraries, researchers used iRepertoire HTBI primers and Arm-PCR of CDR3 regions. TCRdb analysed the multiplex PCR reads with MiXCR anew, one entry per CDR3 protein. Of under 400,000 distinct CDR3 sequences listed, 15% to 20% are singletons. The time point here: newly diagnosed GD, antithyroid drugs for less than 3 months. Extracted RNA from PBMCs served as the source of the TCR library. This sample also appeared in a second study, on T cells in Graves' hyperthyroidism and ophthalmopathy.

The sequenced sample was peripheral blood mononuclear cells (PBMCs), obtained at new diagnosis, from a patient treated with antithyroid drugs. These receptors came from a man in his forties with Graves disease.

Of note for this clonotype: A clone one base away is much larger, so this may be a read error. The chain employs TRBV6-1 and TRBJ2-3, with 8 nucleotides matching TRBD2. Germline V gene lookup returns CDR1 MNHNS and CDR2 SASEGT. The CDR3 covers 16 residues. The chain's CDR3 is CASSELSGGLTDTQNF. The CDR3 coding sequence is TGTGCCAGCAGTGAATTAAGCGGGGGCCTCACAGATACGCAGAATTTT.

The chain uses TRBV6-5 and TRBJ2-1, with 11 bases identical to TRBD1. With 4 bases clipped from V and 6 bases from J, the junction kept 5 bases outside the gene matches. The CDR3 has 15 amino acids. Germline assignment: CDR1 MNHEY and CDR2 SVGAGI. For the CDR3, the DNA is TGTGCCAGCAGTTGGACAGGGGGCTTCTCCAATGAGCAGTTCTTC. The encoded protein is CASSWTGGFSNEQFF.

Many counts were recorded for this clonotype. CDR3 protein: CASSGASAGASYNEQFF. In DNA form, the CDR3 reads TGTGCCAGCAGTGGGGCTTCGGCGGGGGCCTCCTACAATGAGCAGTTCTTC. V gene TRBV28 combines with J gene TRBJ2-1; D may be TRBD2 (7 bases). This CDR3 is built from 17 residues. Germline V gene lookup returns CDR1 MDHEN and CDR2 SYDVKM. V was clipped by 5 bases and J by 0 bases, with 17 bases between them.

This clonotype was counted only a few times. The genes are TRBV20-1 and TRBJ2-2, with D possibly TRBD1 on 6 matching bases. From germline, CDR1 is DFQATT and CDR2 SNEGSKA (reference sequence). This CDR3 has 13 amino acids. The germline V and J ends were trimmed by 3 bases and 5 bases, with 10 bases remaining between them. DNA for the CDR3: TGCAGTGCTAGTGAAACAGGGACCGGGGAGCTGTTTTTT. Residues: CSASETGTGELFF.

In its sample, this clonotype was seen many times. The CDR3 protein is CASSHGLAGGPFTGELFF. The CDR3 DNA reads as TGTGCCAGCAGCCACGGACTAGCGGGGGGGCCGTTCACCGGGGAGCTGTTTTTT. The gene calls are TRBV7-3 and TRBJ2-2; 15 bases line up with TRBD2. Looked up from germline, CDR1 is SGHTA and CDR2 is FQGTGA. This CDR3 has 18 amino acids. V was clipped by 5 bases and J by 4 bases; unmatched bases: 8.

This clonotype was seen at least ten times. This rearrangement joins TRBV7-2 to TRBJ2-7, with D possibly TRBD1 on 6 matching bases. Germline V lookup: CDR1 SGHTA, CDR2 FQGNSA. The CDR3 is 13 amino acids. V shed 5 bases and J shed 6 bases, with 14 bases lying between them. CDR3 region: CASSSRGRGEQYF. In DNA form, the CDR3 reads TGTGCCAGCAGCAGCCGGGGCAGGGGCGAGCAGTACTTC. Based on the CDR3 plus reference TRBV7-2 and TRBJ2-7, the full variable domain is GAGVSQSPSNKVTEKGKDVELRCDPISGHTALYWYRQSLGQGLEFLIYFQGNSAPDKSGLPSDRFSAERTGGSVSTLTIQRTQQEDSAVYLCASSSRGRGEQYFGPGTRLTVT.

This clonotype has more than one count but fewer than ten. The chain couples TRBV12-3 or TRBV12-4 to TRBJ1-1, with 8 nucleotides matching TRBD1. The length of the CDR3 is 16 residues. Losses at the gene ends were 1 base for V and 5 bases for J; bases not matched to a gene: 9. CDR3 protein: CASSLGTGSGETEAFF. For the CDR3, the DNA is TGTGCCAGCAGTTTAGGGACAGGGTCCGGTGAAACTGAAGCTTTCTTT.

This clonotype was picked up many times. The genes are TRBV6-2 or TRBV6-3 and TRBJ1-1, with D possibly being TRBD1 (5 bases). The CDR3 totals 16 residues. Germline values: CDR1 MNHEY, CDR2 SVGEGT. V was cut by 0 bases and J by 3 bases, with 14 bases left in between. The chain's CDR3 is CASSYSLYRRDTEAFF. DNA for the CDR3: TGTGCCAGCAGTTACTCGTTGTACAGGAGGGACACTGAAGCTTTCTTT.

The table lists this clonotype with a few counts. The gene calls are TRBV9 and TRBJ1-1; the D is unclear. This CDR3 spans 15 amino acids. The germline gives CDR1 SGDLS, CDR2 YYNGEE. Trimming removed 4 bases at V and 1 base at J, with 14 bases between. CDR3 region: CASSPTPRPNTEAFF. The CDR3, as DNA: TGTGCCAGCAGCCCCACCCCTAGACCGAACACTGAAGCTTTCTTT.